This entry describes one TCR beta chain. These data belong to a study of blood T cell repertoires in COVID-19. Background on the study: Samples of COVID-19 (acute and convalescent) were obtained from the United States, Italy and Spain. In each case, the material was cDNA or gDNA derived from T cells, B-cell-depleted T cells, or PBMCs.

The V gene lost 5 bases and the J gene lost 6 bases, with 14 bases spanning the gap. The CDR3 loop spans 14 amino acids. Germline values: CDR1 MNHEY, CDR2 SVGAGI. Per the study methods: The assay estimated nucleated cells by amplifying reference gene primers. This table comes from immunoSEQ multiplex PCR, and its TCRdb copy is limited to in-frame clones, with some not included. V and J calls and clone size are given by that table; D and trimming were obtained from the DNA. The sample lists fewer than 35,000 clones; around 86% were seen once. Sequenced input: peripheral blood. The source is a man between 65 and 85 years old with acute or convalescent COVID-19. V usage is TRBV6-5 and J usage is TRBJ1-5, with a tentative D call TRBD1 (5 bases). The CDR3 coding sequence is TGTGCCAGCAGTATTAGGGGTTCCGGTCAGCCCCAGCATTTT. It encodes CASSIRGSGQPQHF.